This T cell receptor (beta chain) emerged from a study of vaccination effects on CD4 cells after COVID-19. Study at large: Expansion of antigen-specific CD4+ T cells with viral peptide pools was carried out by the ViraFEST assay before sequencing.

Study outcomes and limitations: Researchers report that only 1 of 255 vaccine-induced clones in healthy vaccinees cross-reacted with common cold coronaviruses.

For this clone: As yet, its antigen is unknown.

Here immunoSEQ multiplex PCR was the method, and the copy in TCRdb shows in-frame clones only, minus some. The table lists about 37,000 clones, 65% to 80% of them singletons. Following an approximately ten-day culture, CD4+ T cells were purified. Trimming removed 3 bases at V and 8 bases at J, with 28 bases between. The CDR3 totals 19 residues. The germline V gene encodes CDR1 MGHRA and CDR2 YSYEKL. The receptor's source is a human donor who received a COVID-19 vaccine. J is TRBJ1-4 and V is TRBV4-1, with D maybe TRBD1 (6 bases). Sequenced material: CD4+ T cells from PBMCs cultured without peptide, taken before COVID-19 vaccination. CDR3 protein: CASSQSNQRPGQRGEKLFF. The CDR3 coding sequence is TGCGCCAGCAGCCAGTCAAATCAACGGCCGGGACAACGTGGGGAAAAACTGTTTTTT.